These T cell receptor beta chains were read from a single sample in a study of blood T cells in healthy people across ages. In TCRdb, the 5' RACE reads were re-called with MiXCR into one record per CDR3 protein. The sample consists of about 1.1 million distinct CDR3 sequences, around two fifths of them appearing once. The sequencing sample was made of blood. Receptor source: a young man in good health. Both conserved end residues are part of each CDR3. The order of the fields is D gene, V gene, clone size, J gene, CDR3 DNA, CDR3 protein. A D gene is named only where the DNA matches it firmly. Part of the rows lack a size; the others show once, few, many or a class for expanded clones.

d_gene: TRBD1; v_gene: TRBV5-5; abundance: -; j_gene: TRBJ1-1; CDR3nt: TGTGCCAGCAGCGCCGGGACAGCCTTTATGGCTGAAGCTTTCTTT; CDR3aa: CASSAGTAFMAEAFF
d_gene: -; v_gene: TRBV20-1; abundance: few; j_gene: TRBJ2-4; CDR3nt: TGCAGTGCCCGGAGGAGGGCTAGCGCCGCCAAAAACATTCAGTACTTC; CDR3aa: CSARRRASAAKNIQYF
d_gene: -; v_gene: TRBV10-3; abundance: few; j_gene: TRBJ2-5; CDR3nt: TGTGCCACTGAGGGCGGCAGGGGACGAGAGACCCAGTACTTC; CDR3aa: CATEGGRGRETQYF
d_gene: TRBD1; v_gene: TRBV6-6; abundance: few; j_gene: TRBJ1-1; CDR3nt: TGTGCCAGCAGTCGGACAGGGGGCGAAGGGACTGAAGCTTTCTTT; CDR3aa: CASSRTGGEGTEAFF
d_gene: TRBD2; v_gene: TRBV5-1; abundance: many; j_gene: TRBJ2-4; CDR3nt: TGCGCCAGCAGCTTGGTTACGGACGGGGGAGGGAACATTCAGTACTTC; CDR3aa: CASSLVTDGGGNIQYF
d_gene: TRBD1; v_gene: TRBV20-1; abundance: -; j_gene: TRBJ2-5; CDR3nt: TGCAGTGCTAGAGAAGAGGGACAGGGGACAACGGAGCAGTACTTC; CDR3aa: CSAREEGQGTTEQYF
d_gene: TRBD1; v_gene: TRBV4-2; abundance: -; j_gene: TRBJ1-2; CDR3nt: TGTGCCAGCAGCCAAGCAGGAGGACAGGGAATTCCGCATGGCTACACCTTC; CDR3aa: CASSQAGGQGIPHGYTF
d_gene: -; v_gene: TRBV5-1; abundance: -; j_gene: TRBJ1-1; CDR3nt: TGCGCCAGCAGCCCCGGGCGGACTGAACCTTTCTTT; CDR3aa: CASSPGRTEPFF
d_gene: TRBD1; v_gene: TRBV10-3; abundance: few; j_gene: TRBJ2-7; CDR3nt: TGTGCCATCAGTGAACGGCGAAGGACAGGAGAATACGAGCAGTACTTC; CDR3aa: CAISERRRTGEYEQYF
d_gene: TRBD2; v_gene: TRBV4-1; abundance: few; j_gene: TRBJ2-1; CDR3nt: TGCGCCAGCAGCCAAGAAGGCGGGGGGGCCTCCTACAATGAGCAGTTCTTC; CDR3aa: CASSQEGGGASYNEQFF